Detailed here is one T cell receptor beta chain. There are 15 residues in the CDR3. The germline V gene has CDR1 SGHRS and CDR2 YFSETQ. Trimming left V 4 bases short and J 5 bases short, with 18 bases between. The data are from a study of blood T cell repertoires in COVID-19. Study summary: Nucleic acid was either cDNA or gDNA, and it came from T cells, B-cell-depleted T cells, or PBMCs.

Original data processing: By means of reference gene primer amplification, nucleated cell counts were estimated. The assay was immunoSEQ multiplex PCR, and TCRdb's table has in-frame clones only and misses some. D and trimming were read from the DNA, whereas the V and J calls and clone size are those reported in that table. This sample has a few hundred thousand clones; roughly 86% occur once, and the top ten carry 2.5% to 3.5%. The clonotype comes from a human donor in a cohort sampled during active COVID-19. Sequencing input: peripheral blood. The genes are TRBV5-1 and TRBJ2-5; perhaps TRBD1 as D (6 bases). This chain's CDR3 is CASSLENRDYETQYF. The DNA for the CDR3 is TGCGCCAGCAGCCTAGAAAACAGGGATTATGAGACCCAGTACTTC.